This TCR beta chain emerged from a study of Ad26.COV2.S vaccination and SARS-CoV-2 variants. On the study more broadly: The authors gave Ad26.COV2.S intramuscularly, either once or twice 56 days apart. Study-level points and caveats: In vaccinated individuals, spike-specific CD8+ and CD4+ T cell responses reportedly displayed substantial breadth.

Using immunoSEQ multiplex PCR, the repertoire was profiled, and TCRdb retains in-frame clones only, with some absent. The data show about 400,000 clones, approximately 90% seen once. The treatment here: around 19 received Ad26.COV2.S at low or high dose, single or two shots; about 5 received placebo; per-sample allocation not given. Sampling occurred on day 63 after the first vaccine or placebo injection. Spike of the Wuhan-strain SARS-CoV-2 was expressed by an Ad26 vector, which formed the vaccine. Worth noting for this clone: No antigen is known for it.

The ends were cut back, 1 base at V and 4 bases at J, with 10 bases in the middle. CDR1 is SGDLS, CDR2 YYNGEE, per germline. The CDR3 is 14 amino acids. Sequencing was performed on peripheral blood, taken in a trial of Ad26.COV2.S vaccine versus placebo. This chain joins TRBV9 and TRBJ2-3; D call uncertain. The origin of this receptor is a person between 18 and 59 years old who received the Ad26.COV2.S COVID-19 vaccine or a placebo. The CDR3 nucleotides are TGTGCCAGCAGCGTAAATCCAGGACCAGATACGCAGTATTTT. Amino acids: CASSVNPGPDTQYF.